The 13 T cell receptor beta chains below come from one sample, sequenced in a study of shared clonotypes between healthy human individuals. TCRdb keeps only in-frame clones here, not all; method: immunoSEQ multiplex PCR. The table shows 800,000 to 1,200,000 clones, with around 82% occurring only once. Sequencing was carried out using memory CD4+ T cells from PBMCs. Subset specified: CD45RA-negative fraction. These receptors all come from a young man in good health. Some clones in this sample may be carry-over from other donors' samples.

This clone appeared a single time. The CDR3 protein is CASSLGGGPSETQYF. CDR3 nucleotides: TGCGCCAGCAGCTTGGGGGGAGGGCCGTCAGAGACCCAGTACTTC. The rearrangement joins TRBV5-1 to TRBJ2-5; 7 bases agree with TRBD2. The CDR3 consists of 15 residues. Germline trimming cut 0 bases from V and 4 bases from J; bases unmatched to any gene: 6. Germline assignment: CDR1 SGHRS and CDR2 YFSETQ.

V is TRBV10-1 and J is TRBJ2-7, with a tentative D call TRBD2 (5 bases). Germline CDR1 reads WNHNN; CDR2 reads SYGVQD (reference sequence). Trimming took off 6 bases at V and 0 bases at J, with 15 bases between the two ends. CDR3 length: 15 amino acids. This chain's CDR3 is CASRGFFGSSYEQYF. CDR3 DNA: TGCGCCAGCAGGGGTTTTTTTGGGAGCTCCTACGAGCAGTACTTC.

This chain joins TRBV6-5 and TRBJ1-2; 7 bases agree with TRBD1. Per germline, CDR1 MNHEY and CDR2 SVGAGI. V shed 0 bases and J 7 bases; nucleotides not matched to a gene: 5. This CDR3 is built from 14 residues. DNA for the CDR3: TGTGCCAGCAGTTACTCAGGACAGGTTTCTGGCTACACCTTC. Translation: CASSYSGQVSGYTF.

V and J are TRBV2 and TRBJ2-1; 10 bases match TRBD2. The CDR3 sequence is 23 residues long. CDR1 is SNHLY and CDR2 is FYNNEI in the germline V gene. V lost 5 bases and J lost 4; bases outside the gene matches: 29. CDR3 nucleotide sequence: TGTGCCAGCAGTACAAACCCGTATCTAGCGGGAGTCGTCAGGCCCGGAAGATACAATGAGCAGTTCTTC. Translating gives CASSTNPYLAGVVRPGRYNEQFF. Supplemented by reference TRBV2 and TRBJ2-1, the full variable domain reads EPEVTQTPSHQVTQMGQEVILRCVPISNHLYFYWYRQILGQKVEFLVSFYNNEISEKSEIFDDQFSVERPDGSNFTLKIRSTKLEDSAMYFCASSTNPYLAGVVRPGRYNEQFFGPGTRLTVL.

The CDR3 nucleotides read TGTGCCAGCTCCCCCGGGACAGGTAGCACTGAAGCTTTCTTT. This encodes CASSPGTGSTEAFF. The genes are TRBV18 and TRBJ1-1; 8 positions agree with TRBD1. V dropped 6 bases and J dropped 4; count of bases not matched to a gene: 7. CDR3 length: 14 residues. CDR1 is KGHSH and CDR2 is LQKENI in the germline V gene.

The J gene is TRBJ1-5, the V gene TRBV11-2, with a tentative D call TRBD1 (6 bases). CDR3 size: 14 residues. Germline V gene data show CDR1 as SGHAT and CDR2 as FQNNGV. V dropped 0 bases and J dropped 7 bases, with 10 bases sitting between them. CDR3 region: CASSLDGGAQPQHF. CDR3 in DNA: TGTGCCAGCAGCTTAGATGGGGGGGCCCAGCCCCAGCATTTT.

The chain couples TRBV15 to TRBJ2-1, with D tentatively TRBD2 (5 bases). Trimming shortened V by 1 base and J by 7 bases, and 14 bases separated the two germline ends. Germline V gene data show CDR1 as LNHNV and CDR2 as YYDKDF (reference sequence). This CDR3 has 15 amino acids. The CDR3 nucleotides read TGTGCCACCAGCAGAGGCGAACCAAGCGGAAATGAGCAGTTCTTC. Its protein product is CATSRGEPSGNEQFF.

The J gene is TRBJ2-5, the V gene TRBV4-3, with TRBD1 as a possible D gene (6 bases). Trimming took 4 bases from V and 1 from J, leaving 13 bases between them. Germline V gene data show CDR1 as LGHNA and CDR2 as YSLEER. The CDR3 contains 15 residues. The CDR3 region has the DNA TGCGCCAGCAGCCGGGGGCCGGGCCGCCAAGAGACCCAGTACTTC. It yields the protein CASSRGPGRQETQYF.

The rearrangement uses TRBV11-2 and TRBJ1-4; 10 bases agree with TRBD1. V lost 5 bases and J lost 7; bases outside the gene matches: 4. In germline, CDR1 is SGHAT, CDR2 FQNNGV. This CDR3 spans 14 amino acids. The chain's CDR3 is CASSAGTGVEKLFF. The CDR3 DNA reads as TGTGCCAGCAGCGCCGGGACAGGGGTTGAAAAACTGTTTTTT.

Written as DNA, the CDR3 is TGCGCCAGCAGCTTTACTAGCGGGACCACCGCTGGAACCAGCTTCTTC. This encodes CASSFTSGTTAGTSFF. V is TRBV5-1 and J is TRBJ2-1, with 10 bases lining up with TRBD2. CDR1 and CDR2 (germline): SGHRS, YFSETQ. J gave up 16 bases and V 2 bases, and 18 bases lay outside the gene matches. This CDR3 is 16 amino acids long.

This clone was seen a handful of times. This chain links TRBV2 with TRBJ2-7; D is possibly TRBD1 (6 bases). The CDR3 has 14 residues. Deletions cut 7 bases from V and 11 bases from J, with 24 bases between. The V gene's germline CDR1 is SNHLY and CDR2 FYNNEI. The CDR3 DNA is TGTGCCAGCATCCGGGACACGGGGTTGGGGAGTAAGTACTTC. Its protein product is CASIRDTGLGSKYF.

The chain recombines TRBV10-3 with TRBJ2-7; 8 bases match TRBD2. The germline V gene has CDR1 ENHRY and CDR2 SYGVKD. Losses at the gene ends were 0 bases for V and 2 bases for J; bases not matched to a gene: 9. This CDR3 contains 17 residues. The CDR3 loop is CAISESLASGYTYEQYF. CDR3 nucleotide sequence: TGTGCCATCAGTGAGTCATTGGCTAGCGGGTACACCTACGAGCAGTACTTC.

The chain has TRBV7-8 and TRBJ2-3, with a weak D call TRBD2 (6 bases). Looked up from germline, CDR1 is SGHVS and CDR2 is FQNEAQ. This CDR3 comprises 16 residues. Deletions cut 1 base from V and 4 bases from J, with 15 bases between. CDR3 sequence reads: CASSLGTNRHSDTQYF. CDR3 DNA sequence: TGTGCCAGCAGCTTAGGGACTAACAGACACTCAGATACGCAGTATTTT. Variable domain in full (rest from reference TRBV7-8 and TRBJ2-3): GAGVSQSPRYKVAKRGQDVALRCDPISGHVSLFWYQQALGQGPEFLTYFQNEAQLDKSGLPSDRFFAERPEGSVSTLKIQRTQQEDSAVYLCASSLGTNRHSDTQYFGPGTRLTVL.